Included here is one TCR beta chain sequence, with context. Its antigen is as yet unknown. TCRdb's table, derived via immunoSEQ multiplex PCR, lists solely in-frame clones and lacks some. Among approximately 76,000 clones, roughly 93% were seen once, and the ten largest hold over 5%. The sample belongs to a study of OX40 agonist ivuxolimab in advanced cancers. Broader study findings: There was clonal expansion of CD4+ and CD8+ blood T cells by week 6 at 0.1 to 3.0 mg/kg.

Germline assignment: CDR1 SGDLS and CDR2 YYNGEE. The CDR3 has 17 residues. Trimming took off 0 bases at V and 1 base at J, with 16 bases between the two ends. The chain uses TRBV9 and TRBJ1-1; a weak D match, TRBD1 (6 bases). The TCR sequence derives from an adult with an advanced solid tumor such as melanoma, head and neck, liver or kidney cancer. The starting material was CD4+ or CD8+ T cells sorted from blood, obtained in a trial of the OX40 agonist ivuxolimab. CDR3 in amino acids: CASSVEFGGWGNTEAFF. The CDR3 DNA reads TGTGCCAGCAGCGTAGAATTCGGGGGCTGGGGGAACACTGAAGCTTTCTTT. The variable domain in full, completed from reference TRBV9 and TRBJ1-1, reads DSGVTQTPKHLITATGQRVTLRCSPRSGDLSVYWYQQSLDQGLQFLIQYYNGEERAKGNILERFSAQQFPDLHSELNLSSLELGDSALYFCASSVEFGGWGNTEAFFGQGTRLTVV.